Presented here are 2 T cell receptor beta chains from one specimen sequenced in a study of T cell repertoires in ileal Crohn's disease (dated by TCRdb to about 2019). In the paper's terms, the time point label means: inflamed ileum from the surgical specimen. The library was generated by the immunoSEQ multiplex PCR assay. TCRdb obtained this table from immuneACCESS and retained in-frame rearrangements with V and J assigned. These tables miss some clones; where compared with another copy, unresolved V genes account for less than half of the shortfall, and the remainder is unexplained. The sample table holds 16,000 or so clones, of which about 92% were seen once. The top ten clonotypes cover around 7.1% of the sample. Sequencing was carried out using ileal tissue. These receptors were taken from an adult with Crohn's disease.

This chain links TRBV27 with TRBJ2-7, with 9 bases aligning to TRBD1. Trimming at V came to 6 bases and at J to 2 bases, leaving 8 bases not matched to a gene. Germline V gene lookup returns CDR1 MNHEY and CDR2 SMNVEV (reference sequence). This CDR3 spans 15 amino acids. In DNA form, the CDR3 reads TGTGCCAGCAGGAGCCCGGGACAGGGAACCTACGAGCAGTACTTC. This gives the protein CASRSPGQGTYEQYF.

Here the CDR3 reads CASTQGGTDYGYTF. The CDR3 nucleotides read TGTGCCAGCACACAAGGGGGGACAGACTATGGCTACACCTTC. This chain joins TRBV28 and TRBJ1-2, with TRBD1 matching over 7 bases. The J segment lost 3 bases and the V segment lost 7 bases, leaving 8 bases of the junction unmatched. The CDR3 contains 14 residues. Per germline, CDR1 MDHEN and CDR2 SYDVKM.